A few counts support the clone carrying this TCR beta chain. The data originate from a study of T cell changes during pregnancy in multiple sclerosis. Profiling relied on immunoSEQ multiplex PCR, and the TCRdb table lists in-frame clones only, not all of them. The sample lists 50,000 or so clones; about 92% were seen once. The sample was CD4+ T cells from peripheral blood mononuclear cells, taken after pregnancy. The clonotype was recovered from a female donor with multiple sclerosis, enrolled in a pregnancy study.

In nucleotides, the CDR3 is TGTGCCAGCAGACCGGACAGGTTGTCCGGCTACACCTTC. The encoded protein is CASRPDRLSGYTF. The V and J genes are TRBV6-5 and TRBJ1-2; 7 bases are shared with TRBD1. This CDR3 region has 13 residues. V lost 6 bases to trimming and J lost 8 bases; unmatched junction nucleotides: 9. Germline V gene sequence: CDR1 MNHEY, CDR2 SVGAGI.